This is a list of T cell receptor beta chains from one sample in a study of blood T cell repertoires in COVID-19. Using immunoSEQ multiplex PCR, the repertoire was profiled, and TCRdb retains in-frame clones only, with some absent. The sample lists approximately 330,000 clones, 90% occurring once. Sequencing was carried out using peripheral blood. The receptors were gathered from a woman aged 40 to 50 with COVID-19, enrolled during active disease. The CDR3 runs from the conserved cysteine through the conserved F or W. Fields, in order: D gene, clone size, V gene, CDR3 length, J gene, CDR3 DNA, CDR3 protein. D genes are given only for firm matches. Clone size is stated in some rows and not others, as once, few, many or a class when expanded.

-	once	TRBV6-5	13	TRBJ1-2	TGTGCCAGCAGTTACTCGGAGGCGGGTGGCTACACCTTC	CASSYSEAGGYTF
TRBD1	-	TRBV10-3	16	TRBJ1-5	TGTGCCATCAGTGCGGACAGGGAGGAAGGCAATCAGCCCCAGCATTTT	CAISADREEGNQPQHF
-	-	TRBV27	15	TRBJ1-1	TGTGCCAGCATCGAGAGGGCCCTGGAGGAGACTGAAGCTTTCTTT	CASIERALEETEAFF
TRBD2	-	TRBV29-1	16	TRBJ2-3	TGTAGCGTTACCCTAGCGGGAGGACTCCTAGCAGATACGCAGTATTTT	CSVTLAGGLLADTQYF
-	once	TRBV7-3	16	TRBJ1-1	TGTGCCAGCAGGGCGGGACTGAAAGGCCTGAACACTGAAGCTTTCTTT	CASRAGLKGLNTEAFF
TRBD1	-	TRBV7-2	15	TRBJ1-5	TGTGCCAGCAGCTTACAGGGGGCGCTTGATCAGCCCCAGCATTTT	CASSLQGALDQPQHF
-	-	TRBV18	15	TRBJ2-2	TGTGCCAGCTCACCAACCCAACAGGCCACCGGGGAGCTGTTTTTT	CASSPTQQATGELFF
-	-	TRBV2	14	TRBJ1-2	TGTGCCAACCGGAGGGCAGGGCAAACGTATGGCTACACCTTC	CANRRAGQTYGYTF
-	once	TRBV9	16	TRBJ2-3	TGTGCCAGCAGCCCCCGAGGCAGGGCGAGCACAGATACGCAGTATTTT	CASSPRGRASTDTQYF
TRBD1	-	TRBV6-2/TRBV6-3	15	TRBJ1-5	TGTGCCAGCAGTTTCGACAGGGTCCGGGATCAGCCCCAGCATTTT	CASSFDRVRDQPQHF
TRBD2	-	TRBV6-6	16	TRBJ2-3	TGTGCCAGCAGTTACTCGGCGGGGGGTAGCACAGATACGCAGTATTTT	CASSYSAGGSTDTQYF
-	-	TRBV27	15	TRBJ1-1	TGTGCCAGCAGTTTAACAGGGCCCGTGAACACTGAAGCTTTCTTT	CASSLTGPVNTEAFF
TRBD2	-	TRBV6-2/TRBV6-3	16	TRBJ2-2	TGTGCCAGCAGTTACGGTAGCGGGAGCGGAACCGGGGAGCTGTTTTTT	CASSYGSGSGTGELFF
-	-	TRBV28	13	TRBJ1-4	TGTGCCAGCAGCCCCCGTGGTAGAGAAAAACTGTTTTTT	CASSPRGREKLFF
TRBD2	-	TRBV10-3	14	TRBJ2-5	TGTGCCATCAGGAGGCCGGGGGAGGGAGAGACCCAGTACTTC	CAIRRPGEGETQYF
-	-	TRBV7-2	13	TRBJ2-7	TGTGCCAGCAGCTTACGGGGAACCTACGAGCAGTACTTC	CASSLRGTYEQYF